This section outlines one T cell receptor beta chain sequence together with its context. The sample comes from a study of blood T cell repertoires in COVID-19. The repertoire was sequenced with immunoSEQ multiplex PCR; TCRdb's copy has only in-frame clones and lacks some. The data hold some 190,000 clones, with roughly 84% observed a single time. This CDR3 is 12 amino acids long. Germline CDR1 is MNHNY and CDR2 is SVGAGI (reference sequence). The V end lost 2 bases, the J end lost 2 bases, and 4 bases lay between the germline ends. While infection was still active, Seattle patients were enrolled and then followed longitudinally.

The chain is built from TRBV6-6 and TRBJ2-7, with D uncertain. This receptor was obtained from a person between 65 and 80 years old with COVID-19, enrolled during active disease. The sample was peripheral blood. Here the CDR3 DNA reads TGTGCCAGCAGTTACGGCCCCTACGAGCAGTACTTC. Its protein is CASSYGPYEQYF.